Presented here are 30 T cell receptor beta chains from one specimen sequenced in a study of T-cell memory formation after mild COVID-19. TCRdb reanalysed the 5' RACE reads using MiXCR and keeps one entry per CDR3 protein. The sample shows hundreds of thousands of distinct CDR3 sequences, roughly 17% of them seen only once. Sequencing was performed on PBMCs or a T cell subset sorted from them (not recorded which). The receptors here all came from a young man who had mild COVID-19 (a few samples of this study predate the infection). Cell type and time point are not known.

The V call is TRBV18, the J call TRBJ1-1; 7 nucleotides match TRBD1. Germline V gives CDR1 KGHSH, CDR2 LQKENI. CDR3 size: 13 residues. V gave up 4 bases and J gave up 6 bases; unmatched junction bases: 5. CDR3 DNA sequence: TGTGCCAGCTCACGTGACAGGGACGCTGAAGCTTTCTTT. The encoded protein is CASSRDRDAEAFF. Together with reference TRBV18 and TRBJ1-1, the CDR3 gives the full variable domain: NAGVMQNPRHLVRRRGQEARLRCSPMKGHSHVYWYRQLPEEGLKFMVYLQKENIIDESGMPKERFSAEFPKEGPSILRIQQVVRGDSAAYFCASSRDRDAEAFFGQGTRLTVV.

Written as DNA, the CDR3 is TGCGCCAGCAGCTCGACAAGACTAGCCGACACAGATACGCAGTATTTT. Residues: CASSSTRLADTDTQYF. The J gene is TRBJ2-3, the V gene TRBV5-1; TRBD2 matches at 7 bases. Germline V gene lookup returns CDR1 SGHRS and CDR2 YFSETQ. Unmatched junction bases numbered 9, after V lost 3 bases and J lost 2 bases. This CDR3 comprises 16 residues.

This clonotype was recorded many times. The V and J genes are TRBV20-1 and TRBJ2-5, with a weak D call TRBD1 (7 bases). The V gene's germline CDR1 is DFQATT and CDR2 SNEGSKA (reference sequence). Trimming shortened V by 0 bases and J by 4 bases, and 15 bases separated the two germline ends. This CDR3 contains 15 residues. The CDR3 region has the DNA TGCAGTGCTAGAGAGGGAGGAAACAGGGGAGAGACCCAGTACTTC. This codes for CSAREGGNRGETQYF.

This clonotype appeared a few times. The chain is built from TRBV11-2 and TRBJ1-6, with D unclear. CDR3 length equals 11 residues. Per germline, CDR1 SGHAT and CDR2 FQNNGV. The V and J ends lost 8 bases and 6 bases respectively, with 5 bases between them. CDR3 residues: CASSSNSPLHF. The CDR3 DNA reads as TGTGCCAGCTCTAGTAATTCACCCCTCCACTTT. The full variable domain, with the rest looked up from reference TRBV11-2 and TRBJ1-6, is EAGVAQSPRYKIIEKRQSVAFWCNPISGHATLYWYQQILGQGPKLLIQFQNNGVVDDSQLPKDRFSAERLKGVDSTLKIQPAKLEDSAVYLCASSSNSPLHFGNGTRLTVT.

This clonotype showed up just a few times. This chain joins TRBV5-1 and TRBJ2-4, with 9 bases lining up with TRBD2. J lost 6 bases, V lost 4 bases, and 8 bases had no gene match. This CDR3 contains 15 residues. Germline V CDR1 and CDR2: SGHRS, YFSETQ. The CDR3 nucleotides are TGCGCCAGCAGCCCGACTAGCGGCCTAGTAAACATTCAGTACTTC. Protein product: CASSPTSGLVNIQYF.

The J gene is TRBJ2-7, the V gene TRBV7-2; D call uncertain. CDR1 and CDR2 (germline): SGHTA, FQGNSA. The V and J ends lost 5 bases and 4 bases respectively, with 15 bases between them. The CDR3 runs to 14 residues. The chain's CDR3 is CASSPSWLPYEQYF. In nucleotides, the CDR3 is TGTGCCAGCAGCCCGAGCTGGTTGCCGTACGAGCAGTACTTC.

This clonotype is medium-sized (0.01 to 0.1%) in the sample. The chain carries TRBV6-4 and TRBJ2-7; a weak D match, TRBD1 (5 bases). This CDR3 has 14 residues. Germline assignment: CDR1 MRHNA and CDR2 SNTAGT. V lost 2 bases and J 5 bases, leaving 13 bases between the germline ends. CDR3: CASSDIGDSHEQYF. DNA of the CDR3: TGTGCCAGCAGTGACATCGGAGACAGTCACGAGCAGTACTTC.

This clonotype was seen a handful of times. The rearrangement uses TRBV10-3 and TRBJ2-2; D unclear. V lost 1 base and J 0 bases, leaving 6 bases between the germline ends. Germline V gene sequence: CDR1 ENHRY, CDR2 SYGVKD. The CDR3 sequence is 15 residues long. CDR3 protein: CAISEWFTNTGELFF. The CDR3 region has the DNA TGTGCCATCAGTGAGTGGTTTACGAACACCGGGGAGCTGTTTTTT.

Many counts were recorded for this clonotype. V and J are TRBV12-3 or TRBV12-4 and TRBJ2-3, with TRBD2 matching 7 bases. The trim removed 3 bases at V and 0 bases at J, leaving 0 bases unmatched. This CDR3 has 14 residues. CDR3 nucleotides: TGTGCCAGCAGTTTTAGCGGGAGCACAGATACGCAGTATTTT. Its translation: CASSFSGSTDTQYF.

This clonotype has more than one count but fewer than ten. The gene calls are TRBV5-1 and TRBJ1-1, with TRBD1 as a possible D gene (5 bases). CDR3 length: 14 residues. V was shortened by 4 bases and J by 10 bases, with 20 bases between the two germline ends. Per the germline V gene, CDR1 is SGHRS and CDR2 is YFSETQ. The CDR3 bases are TGCGCCAGCAGCACGGGGACGGAAAATATCGGAGCTTTCTTT. Protein sequence: CASSTGTENIGAFF. Full variable domain (outside the CDR3, taken from reference TRBV5-1 and TRBJ1-1): KAGVTQTPRYLIKTRGQQVTLSCSPISGHRSVSWYQQTPGQGLQFLFEYFSETQRNKGNFPGRFSGRQFSNSRSEMNVSTLELGDSALYLCASSTGTENIGAFFGQGTRLTVV.

J is TRBJ1-2 and V is TRBV6-5, with D possibly TRBD1 on 5 matching bases. The V gene's germline CDR1 is MNHEY and CDR2 SVGAGI. The germline V and J ends were trimmed by 2 bases and 6 bases, with 13 bases remaining between them. The CDR3 covers 14 residues. Here the CDR3 DNA reads TGTGCCAGCAGTTACGATTGGGGGAGGAATGGCTACACCTTC. The encoded protein is CASSYDWGRNGYTF.

Only a few counts were recorded for this clonotype. This sequence joins TRBV9 and TRBJ2-2; TRBD1 agrees at 11 bases. Germline loops: CDR1 SGDLS, CDR2 YYNGEE. V trimming: 5 bases; J trimming: 5 bases; junction bases outside the gene matches: 8. The CDR3 totals 16 residues. This CDR3 reads CASSLSGTGGTGELFF. The CDR3 coding sequence is TGTGCCAGCAGTCTCTCCGGGACAGGGGGGACCGGGGAGCTGTTTTTT.

The V gene is TRBV4-3, the J gene TRBJ1-2; D is uncertain. Germline V gene data show CDR1 as LGHNA and CDR2 as YSLEER. The length of the CDR3 is 17 residues. V lost 0 bases to trimming and J lost 5 bases, with 19 bases between them. CDR3 protein: CASSQEGRSTAFYGYTF. The CDR3 DNA reads TGCGCCAGCAGCCAAGAAGGCCGGTCAACAGCTTTTTATGGCTACACCTTC.

J is TRBJ2-3 and V is TRBV20-1; 9 nucleotides align to TRBD2. Germline loops: CDR1 DFQATT, CDR2 SNEGSKA (reference sequence). The CDR3 has 14 residues. V lost 3 bases and J lost 6; bases outside the gene matches: 7. CDR3 protein: CSARWRGGRDTQYF. CDR3 nucleotide sequence: TGCAGTGCTAGGTGGCGGGGGGGCCGTGATACGCAGTATTTT.

The V call is TRBV18, the J call TRBJ1-1; no clear D. V was shortened by 0 bases and J by 12 bases, with 14 bases between the two germline ends. Germline lookup yields CDR1 KGHSH and CDR2 LQKENI. The CDR3 loop spans 13 amino acids. CDR3 nucleotides: TGTGCCAGCTCACCACCCACGGGAGTTACTTCTTTCTTT. Its protein is CASSPPTGVTSFF.

To note about this clonotype: A much larger clone lies one base from this, so it may be a read error. The chain links TRBV5-1 to TRBJ2-1; D ambiguous. CDR3 length equals 12 residues. Per germline, CDR1 SGHRS and CDR2 YFSETQ. The CDR3 DNA reads TGCGCCAGCAGCTTGGAAGGGAATGGGCAGTTCTTC. Amino acids: CASSLEGNGQFF.

The chain uses TRBV5-1 and TRBJ2-1; D could derive from TRBD1 or TRBD2 (5 bases each). The germline V gene has CDR1 SGHRS and CDR2 YFSETQ. The CDR3 is 15 amino acids. V lost 0 bases, J lost 7 bases, and 14 bases lay in between. CDR3 residues: CASSLAGSEFNEQFF. CDR3 DNA: TGCGCCAGCAGCTTGGCAGGGAGTGAGTTTAATGAGCAGTTCTTC. The complete variable domain, with remaining parts taken from reference TRBV5-1 and TRBJ2-1, reads KAGVTQTPRYLIKTRGQQVTLSCSPISGHRSVSWYQQTPGQGLQFLFEYFSETQRNKGNFPGRFSGRQFSNSRSEMNVSTLELGDSALYLCASSLAGSEFNEQFFGPGTRLTVL.

In its sample, this clonotype was seen a few times. CDR3 in amino acids: CATSLRAPDTQYF. DNA for the CDR3: TGTGCCACCAGTCTCAGGGCCCCAGATACGCAGTATTTT. The gene calls are TRBV24-1 and TRBJ2-3; TRBD1 might be the D (5 bases). CDR1 and CDR2 from the germline V gene are KGHDR and SFDVKD. CDR3 length equals 13 residues. V was cut by 6 bases and J by 4 bases, with 10 bases left in between.

This chain connects TRBV7-3 to TRBJ2-1; 9 bases are shared with TRBD2. CDR3 length: 18 amino acids. Germline V gene sequence: CDR1 SGHTA, CDR2 FQGTGA. After removal of 5 bases from V and 0 bases from J, the junction contained 11 bases not matched to a gene. In DNA, the CDR3 is TGTGCCAGCAGCCCCCGGATGGGAGCGGGGGGCTCCTACAATGAGCAGTTCTTC. Translating it yields CASSPRMGAGGSYNEQFF. The whole variable domain, remainder taken from reference TRBV7-3 and TRBJ2-1, is GAGVSQTPSNKVTEKGKYVELRCDPISGHTALYWYRQSLGQGPEFLIYFQGTGAADDSGLPNDRFFAVRPEGSVSTLKIQRTERGDSAVYLCASSPRMGAGGSYNEQFFGPGTRLTVL.

This clonotype was counted only a few times. The V and J genes are TRBV5-6 and TRBJ2-7; D not certain. Germline CDR1 and CDR2: SGHDT and YYEEEE. The CDR3 covers 12 residues. Trimming removed 2 bases from V and 7 bases from J, with 10 bases in between. The CDR3 spells CASSFGRREQYV. The CDR3 coding sequence is TGTGCCAGCAGCTTTGGCAGAAGGGAGCAGTACGTC.

This clonotype has more than one count but fewer than ten. The chain employs TRBV2 and TRBJ2-4; D is unclear. This CDR3 is 13 amino acids long. V lost 6 bases and J 1 base, leaving 7 bases between the germline ends. CDR1 is SNHLY and CDR2 is FYNNEI in the germline V gene. DNA of the CDR3: TGTGCCAGCAGGCCCTGGGCCAAAAACATTCAGTACTTC. This encodes CASRPWAKNIQYF.

This clonotype was recorded at least ten times. The V gene is TRBV6-5, the J gene TRBJ2-1; perhaps TRBD2 as D (6 bases). V lost 2 bases and J 4 bases, leaving 12 bases between the germline ends. CDR3 size: 15 residues. Per the germline V gene, CDR1 is MNHEY and CDR2 is SVGAGI. Here the CDR3 reads CASSYESGGYNEQFF. The CDR3 bases are TGTGCCAGCAGTTACGAGTCTGGAGGGTACAATGAGCAGTTCTTC.

This clonotype was picked up a small number of times. This chain connects TRBV20-1 to TRBJ1-4, with a weak D call TRBD1 (6 bases). The CDR3 is 15 amino acids. Per the germline V gene, CDR1 is DFQATT and CDR2 is SNEGSKA (reference sequence). V lost 5 bases, J lost 8 bases, and 21 bases lay in between. CDR3: CSAARGARVREKLFF. In DNA form, the CDR3 reads TGCAGTGCTGCGAGGGGGGCGCGGGTGCGCGAAAAACTGTTTTTT.

Ten or more counts support this clonotype. The chain recombines TRBV28 with TRBJ1-1; D perhaps matches TRBD1 (5 bases). There are 14 residues in the CDR3. V lost 6 bases, J lost 5 bases, and 16 bases lay in between. CDR1 is MDHEN and CDR2 is SYDVKM in the germline V gene. The CDR3: CASRPGQSRTEAFF. The DNA of the CDR3 is TGTGCCAGCAGACCAGGGCAGTCGAGGACTGAAGCTTTCTTT.

This clonotype has only a few counts. The V call is TRBV7-2, the J call TRBJ2-6; D may be TRBD1 (5 bases). This CDR3 is 15 amino acids long. Germline values: CDR1 SGHTA, CDR2 FQGNSA. V was clipped by 4 bases and J by 0 bases, with 7 bases between them. The CDR3, as DNA: TGTGCCAGCAGCTACGACAGCTCTGGGGCCAACGTCCTGACTTTC. It codes for CASSYDSSGANVLTF.

The table lists this clonotype with many counts. The V gene is TRBV29-1, the J gene TRBJ2-7; 7 nucleotides match TRBD2. CDR3 length: 11 residues. The V and J ends lost 3 bases and 7 bases, in that order; junction bases with no gene match: 3. Germline loops: CDR1 SQVTM, CDR2 ANQGSEA. The CDR3 coding sequence is TGCAGCGTTGAGGACGGGGGGGAGCAGTACTTC. It yields the protein CSVEDGGEQYF.

V and J are TRBV5-1 and TRBJ2-3, with D possibly matching TRBD2 (6 bases). The germline gives CDR1 SGHRS, CDR2 YFSETQ. Trimming left V 6 bases short and J 2 bases short, with 16 bases between. The CDR3 runs 15 residues. The CDR3 DNA follows: TGCGCCAGCACCCCTGGGGGGTCGCACACAGATACGCAGTATTTT. Residues: CASTPGGSHTDTQYF.

This clonotype came up many times. The genes are TRBV12-5 and TRBJ1-5, with a weak D call TRBD1 (6 bases). The CDR3 length is 15 residues. Germline V gene data show CDR1 as LGHNT and CDR2 as FRNRAP. The V end lost 6 bases, the J end lost 1 base, and 13 bases lay between the germline ends. The CDR3 spells CASGSQGGSNQPQHF. As DNA, the CDR3 is TGTGCTAGTGGGTCACAGGGTGGGAGCAATCAGCCCCAGCATTTT.

The chain is built from TRBV4-3 and TRBJ2-7; TRBD1 agrees at 8 bases. CDR3 length equals 15 residues. With 0 bases clipped from V and 4 bases from J, the junction kept 5 bases outside the gene matches. The V gene's germline CDR1 is LGHNA and CDR2 YSLEER. The CDR3 bases are TGCGCCAGCAGCCAAGACTCGGGACAGGCGTACGAGCAGTACTTC. Amino acids: CASSQDSGQAYEQYF.

The chain carries TRBV28 and TRBJ2-3; TRBD1 aligns across 9 bases. Losses at the gene ends were 2 bases for V and 7 bases for J; bases not matched to a gene: 10. Per germline, CDR1 MDHEN and CDR2 SYDVKM. The CDR3 extends over 16 amino acids. The CDR3 sequence is CASSLSGQGRQNTQYF. The CDR3 DNA reads as TGTGCCAGCAGTTTAAGTGGACAGGGGAGACAGAATACGCAGTATTTT.